Listed below are T cell receptor beta chains from one sample, sequenced in a study of cytomegalovirus exposure and HLA in healthy donors. The protocol was immunoSEQ multiplex PCR, while the TCRdb copy is restricted to in-frame clones and leaves out a portion. The table shows some 160,000 clones, with roughly 80% occurring only once. The specimen was PBMCs. The receptors come from a male donor in good health and CMV-seropositive. Both conserved end residues are part of each CDR3. The D gene is left open where the match is weak. Expanded clones are given a class, and other clones once, few, many or no size at all.

clone_size	v_call	j_call	d_call	cdr3_aa	cdr3_nt
-	TRBV11-1	TRBJ2-3	-	CASSPRGSRNTDTQYF	TGTGCCAGCAGCCCCAGGGGTTCGCGGAACACAGATACGCAGTATTTT
-	TRBV21-1	TRBJ1-4	-	CASSKGGSHPGGLFF	TGTGCCAGCAGCAAAGGGGGCTCCCACCCCGGGGGACTGTTTTTT
-	TRBV6-6	TRBJ2-3	TRBD2	CASSYLAGSTDTQYF	TGTGCCAGCAGTTACTTAGCGGGCAGCACAGATACGCAGTATTTT
-	TRBV15	TRBJ1-4	-	CATSRGGQEEKLFF	TGTGCCACCAGCAGAGGTGGACAAGAGGAAAAACTGTTTTTT
-	TRBV7-9	TRBJ1-1	-	CASSLVSTEAFF	TGTGCCAGCAGTTTGGTGAGCACTGAAGCTTTCTTT
once	TRBV7-9	TRBJ2-1	TRBD2	CASSFDRDYSGDEQFF	TGTGCCAGCAGCTTCGACCGGGACTATTCTGGGGATGAGCAGTTCTTC
-	TRBV19	TRBJ2-1	TRBD2	CASSPQEIAGRDEQFF	TGTGCCAGTAGTCCCCAAGAAATAGCGGGCAGGGATGAGCAGTTCTTC
-	TRBV5-1	TRBJ2-5	TRBD1	CASSLPGQGRETQYF	TGCGCCAGCAGCTTGCCCGGACAGGGGAGGGAGACCCAGTACTTC
few	TRBV7-2	TRBJ2-7	TRBD2	CASSRGGGPAYEQYF	TGTGCCAGCAGCCGGGGGGGTGGGCCCGCCTACGAGCAGTACTTC
-	TRBV9	TRBJ1-1	-	CASSATGINTEAFF	TGTGCCAGCAGCGCGACAGGAATAAACACTGAAGCTTTCTTT
-	TRBV5-1	TRBJ2-1	TRBD2	CASSLDAGVLYNEQFF	TGCGCCAGCAGCTTGGATGCGGGAGTATTGTACAATGAGCAGTTCTTC
-	TRBV18	TRBJ1-4	-	CASSPSSGTDKFNEKLFF	TGTGCCAGCTCACCCTCGTCCGGGACTGACAAGTTTAATGAAAAACTGTTTTTT
-	TRBV5-6	TRBJ1-1	TRBD1	CASSYPGQGAPAMATEAFF	TGTGCCAGCAGCTACCCGGGACAGGGGGCTCCCGCTATGGCCACTGAAGCTTTCTTT
-	TRBV5-1	TRBJ2-7	-	CASSLAMFYEQYF	TGCGCCAGCAGCTTGGCCATGTTCTACGAGCAGTACTTC
-	TRBV28	TRBJ1-1	-	CASSLPPGMGTEAFF	TGTGCCAGCAGTCTCCCGCCGGGGATGGGCACTGAAGCTTTCTTT
-	TRBV30	TRBJ1-3	-	CAWTNRGSTGNTIYF	TGTGCCTGGACCAACCGGGGATCCACTGGAAACACCATATATTTT
-	TRBV27	TRBJ2-7	-	CASSSSGQRASYEQYF	TGTGCCAGCAGTTCCTCCGGACAGAGGGCCTCCTACGAGCAGTACTTC
-	TRBV28	TRBJ2-5	-	CASLPTTKGGQYF	TGTGCCAGCTTACCGACGACGAAAGGCGGCCAGTACTTC
-	TRBV7-2	TRBJ1-5	TRBD1	CASSLYIGGRGNQPQHF	TGTGCCAGCAGCTTATATATAGGGGGCAGGGGTAATCAGCCCCAGCATTTT
-	TRBV30	TRBJ2-1	TRBD2	CAWSVRTSGSFRVEQFF	TGTGCCTGGAGTGTAAGGACTAGCGGGAGTTTTCGTGTTGAGCAGTTCTTC
few	TRBV5-5	TRBJ2-7	TRBD2	CASSGLAGTYEQYF	TGTGCCAGCAGCGGACTAGCGGGGACCTACGAGCAGTACTTC
-	TRBV5-1	TRBJ2-7	-	CASSGTSGRPYEQYF	TGCGCCAGCAGCGGAACATCAGGCCGACCCTACGAGCAGTACTTC
few	TRBV6-5	TRBJ1-1	-	CASSYFGVGDTEAFF	TGTGCCAGCAGTTACTTCGGGGTTGGAGACACTGAAGCTTTCTTT
-	TRBV11-2	TRBJ1-5	-	CASSRRAGDSNQPQHF	TGTGCCAGCAGCCGCAGGGCAGGGGATAGCAATCAGCCCCAGCATTTT
-	TRBV19	TRBJ1-4	TRBD1	CASSIPTGGVSEKLFF	TGTGCCAGTAGTATACCAACAGGGGGCGTAAGTGAAAAACTGTTTTTT
-	TRBV27	TRBJ2-4	TRBD1	CASSLPGQGANKNIQYF	TGTGCCAGCAGTCTCCCGGGACAGGGGGCCAACAAAAACATTCAGTACTTC
-	TRBV19	TRBJ2-3	-	CASSRGVLIDTQYF	TGTGCCAGTAGCAGAGGCGTCCTGATAGATACGCAGTATTTT
-	TRBV7-6	TRBJ2-2	-	CASSLDQGSGELFF	TGTGCCAGCAGCTTAGATCAGGGCTCCGGGGAGCTGTTTTTT
-	TRBV27	TRBJ1-5	-	CASRSGSNQPQHF	TGTGCCAGCAGGTCGGGAAGCAATCAGCCCCAGCATTTT
-	TRBV14	TRBJ1-1	TRBD1	CASSYLYRQGLNTEAFF	TGTGCCAGCAGCTACCTTTACCGACAGGGGTTGAACACTGAAGCTTTCTTT
-	TRBV2	TRBJ2-7	TRBD1	CASSVDRGYSYEQYF	TGTGCCAGCAGCGTTGACAGGGGATATAGTTACGAGCAGTACTTC